The sequence of this T cell receptor beta chain was determined in a study of CD8+CD57+ T cells in acquired aplastic anemia. On the study more broadly: CD4+ and CD8+ cells, once sorted, gave DNA averaging roughly 3 ug. General study results and limits: CD8+ Simpson's diversity in patients was not significantly different from that in controls. Patients had approximately 30 CD8+ CDR3 sequences in common with controls (the shared set).

As for this clonotype: Its antigen is currently unknown.

Researchers used genomic DNA as the template to profile TCR beta VDJ and CDR3. One entry per CDR3 protein, called by TCRdb with MiXCR from the reads. This sample has 80,000 to 100,000 distinct CDR3 sequences, with 55% to 70% found just once. All patients picked for sequencing had shown, by flow cytometry, an expansion of CD8+CD57+ cells. Each patient had severe acquired aplastic anemia. The sample was sorted CD4+, CD8+, or CD8+CD57+ T cells (not recorded which) from PBMCs. This receptor was identified in a human donor with aplastic anemia.

As DNA, the CDR3 is TGCAGTGCTAGAGATCTTCGCAGGGGGACAGAGACCCAGTACTTC. Protein: CSARDLRRGTETQYF. This chain links TRBV20-1 with TRBJ2-5; 7 bases are shared with TRBD1. The V segment lost 0 bases and the J segment 4 bases; nucleotides outside the gene matches: 8. Germline CDR1 and CDR2: DFQATT and SNEGSKA (reference sequence). There are 15 residues in the CDR3.